A selection of T cell receptor beta chains follows, all from one sample in a study of T-cell reconstitution after alpha-beta-depleted transplantation in children. TCRdb reanalysed the PCR reads using MiXCR and keeps one entry per CDR3 protein. Here the sample spans 500,000 to 650,000 distinct CDR3 sequences, approximately 10% being singletons. The material sequenced was PBMCs, mostly from graft donor cells, taken 180 days after TCRalphabeta/CD19-depleted stem cell transplant. The receptors here all came from a female patient younger than 10 who had a stem cell transplant for aplastic anemia, so the T cells may come from the graft donor. Each CDR3 is given with its conserved first and last residue. A D gene is named only where the DNA matches it firmly. Clone size is not always given. Where it is, it says once, few, many or a class for expanded clones.

J: TRBJ1-1; D: TRBD1; size: many; V: TRBV20-1; CDR3: CSGGQIMNTEAFF; DNA: TGCAGTGGGGGACAGATCATGAACACTGAAGCTTTCTTT
J: TRBJ1-4; D: TRBD1; size: .; V: TRBV5-1; CDR3: CASSLSMTGGNEKLFF; DNA: TGCGCCAGCAGCTTGAGTATGACAGGGGGCAATGAAAAACTGTTTTTT
J: TRBJ1-2; D: TRBD1; size: many; V: TRBV12-3/TRBV12-4; CDR3: CASSPRTGDGYTF; DNA: TGTGCCAGCAGCCCCCGGACAGGGGATGGCTACACCTTC
J: TRBJ1-5; D: TRBD1; size: many; V: TRBV5-1; CDR3: CASSRTGGNQPQHF; DNA: TGCGCCAGCAGCAGGACAGGGGGGAATCAGCCCCAGCATTTT
J: TRBJ2-3; D: TRBD1; size: .; V: TRBV5-1; CDR3: CASRATAWGTGAGTDTQYF; DNA: TGCGCCAGCAGAGCTACCGCTTGGGGGACAGGGGCTGGGACAGATACGCAGTATTTT
J: TRBJ2-2; D: .; size: .; V: TRBV14; CDR3: CASSLLTRSLTGELFF; DNA: TGTGCCAGCAGCCTATTAACACGGAGTCTTACCGGGGAGCTGTTTTTC
J: TRBJ1-4; D: .; size: .; V: TRBV4-3; CDR3: CASSQDSVSKDEKLFF; DNA: TGCGCCAGCAGCCAAGATTCCGTCTCCAAGGATGAAAAACTGTTTTTT
J: TRBJ2-1; D: TRBD2; size: few; V: TRBV28; CDR3: CASSLTSGGPFYNEQFF; DNA: TGTGCCAGCAGTTTAACAAGCGGGGGCCCCTTCTACAATGAGCAGTTCTTC
J: TRBJ2-7; D: .; size: .; V: TRBV28; CDR3: CAAGSRITYEQYF; DNA: TGTGCCGCGGGTAGCCGAATAACTTACGAGCAGTACTTC
J: TRBJ2-1; D: .; size: .; V: TRBV28; CDR3: CASSLSQRPQQFF; DNA: TGTGCCAGCAGCCTTAGTCAAAGGCCCCAGCAGTTCTTC
J: TRBJ2-1; D: TRBD1; size: .; V: TRBV7-7; CDR3: CASSSYPRDSRSNEQFF; DNA: TGTGCCAGCAGCTCGTACCCCAGGGACAGCCGCAGCAATGAGCAGTTCTTC